Following are 17 T cell receptor beta chains from one sample sequenced in a study of T cell responses to AZD1222 COVID-19 vaccine. Repertoires were generated with immunoSEQ multiplex PCR, while TCRdb's copy carries only in-frame clones and drops some. The table includes about 54,000 clones, roughly 90% detected once. Sequences were derived from peripheral blood, sampled on day 0 of AZD1222 vaccination. These receptors were taken from an adult in good health.

V is TRBV7-8 and J is TRBJ2-7; TRBD2 might be the D (5 bases). Trimming shortened V by 1 base and J by 2 bases, and 9 bases separated the two germline ends. The CDR3 consists of 14 residues. Germline CDR1 SGHVS, CDR2 FQNEAQ. CDR3 amino acids: CASSLEWGAYEQYF. Here the CDR3 DNA reads TGTGCCAGCAGCTTAGAGTGGGGAGCCTACGAGCAGTACTTC. Complete variable domain (other parts from reference TRBV7-8 and TRBJ2-7): GAGVSQSPRYKVAKRGQDVALRCDPISGHVSLFWYQQALGQGPEFLTYFQNEAQLDKSGLPSDRFFAERPEGSVSTLKIQRTQQEDSAVYLCASSLEWGAYEQYFGPGTRLTVT.

This chain joins TRBV4-1 and TRBJ1-5; tentative D call: TRBD1 (5 bases). Trimming pared 1 base from V and 4 bases from J, leaving 11 bases between. This CDR3 spans 15 amino acids. The germline gives CDR1 MGHRA, CDR2 YSYEKL. The CDR3 region has the DNA TGCGCCAGCAGCCAAGTATTCGGGGGGAATCAGCCCCAGCATTTT. Translation: CASSQVFGGNQPQHF.

The chain carries TRBV19 and TRBJ1-5; D remains ambiguous. CDR1 and CDR2 from the germline V gene are LNHDA and SQIVND (reference sequence). The CDR3 runs 15 residues. The V end lost 3 bases, the J end lost 5 bases, and 14 bases lay between the germline ends. CDR3 in DNA: TGTGCCAGTAGTATGGGTGGGAGTGGGTATCAGCCCCAGCATTTT. As protein: CASSMGGSGYQPQHF.

This chain connects TRBV5-1 to TRBJ2-5, with 10 bases that match TRBD2. V lost 0 bases to trimming and J lost 5 bases; unmatched junction nucleotides: 10. This CDR3 region has 17 residues. In germline, CDR1 is SGHRS, CDR2 YFSETQ. The CDR3 region has the DNA TGCGCCAGCAGCTTGGGGAGTCTAGCGGGAGTGGTGGAGACCCAGTACTTC. It specifies CASSLGSLAGVVETQYF.

The chain uses TRBV6-9 and TRBJ1-2; D gene ambiguous. Per the germline V gene, CDR1 is MNHGY and CDR2 is SVAAGI. Trimming removed 3 bases at V and 5 bases at J, with 4 bases between. The CDR3 is 11 residues long. In DNA, the CDR3 is TGTGCCAGCAGTTACCAGTATGGCTACACCTTC. Translated, it gives CASSYQYGYTF.

This chain joins TRBV19 and TRBJ1-2, with D hard to call. The CDR3 length is 13 residues. Deletions cut 3 bases from V and 4 bases from J, with 9 bases between. Germline-derived CDR1 and CDR2 are LNHDA and SQIVND (reference sequence). This CDR3 is CASSIGSSYGYTF. The CDR3 DNA follows: TGTGCCAGTAGTATTGGGAGTTCCTATGGCTACACCTTC.

The gene calls are TRBV5-8 and TRBJ1-1; D may be TRBD1 (6 bases). The V gene's germline CDR1 is SGHTS and CDR2 YDEGEE. This CDR3 spans 15 amino acids. V lost 3 bases and J lost 4, with 16 bases in between. The CDR3 is CASSYSQGFPTEAFF. The CDR3 bases are TGTGCCAGCAGCTATTCACAGGGCTTCCCCACTGAAGCTTTCTTT.

This clone was seen just once. V and J are TRBV29-1 and TRBJ1-2, with D possibly TRBD1 on 5 matching bases. V was clipped by 0 bases and J by 5 bases, with 16 bases between them. From germline, CDR1 is SQVTM and CDR2 ANQGSEA. This CDR3 spans 15 amino acids. The CDR3 loop is CSVEDSGGFGYGYTF. CDR3 nucleotides: TGCAGCGTTGAAGACTCGGGGGGGTTCGGATATGGCTACACCTTC.

The chain links TRBV9 to TRBJ2-7; the match to TRBD2 covers 10 bases. This CDR3 has 14 amino acids. Germline CDR1 reads SGDLS; CDR2 reads YYNGEE. With V trimmed by 3 bases and J by 3 bases, 3 bases remained unmatched. This CDR3 reads CASSASGGHYEQYF. The DNA of the CDR3 is TGTGCCAGCAGCGCTAGCGGGGGACACTACGAGCAGTACTTC.

The count of this clone is one. This chain joins TRBV18 and TRBJ2-3, with D unresolved. The CDR3 totals 15 residues. CDR1 is KGHSH and CDR2 is LQKENI in the germline V gene. V lost 3 bases and J lost 2, with 12 bases in between. Here the CDR3 reads CASSPRDLVTDTQYF. Here the CDR3 DNA reads TGTGCCAGCTCACCGAGAGATCTAGTCACAGATACGCAGTATTTT.

V gene TRBV19 combines with J gene TRBJ2-7; tentatively, D is TRBD2 (5 bases). This CDR3 comprises 15 residues. V lost 5 bases to trimming and J lost 7 bases, with 21 bases between them. Germline CDR1 and CDR2: LNHDA and SQIVND (reference sequence). CDR3 sequence: CASSSLVGDLGEQYF. The CDR3 region has the DNA TGTGCCAGTAGTTCCTTAGTGGGAGACTTGGGGGAGCAGTACTTC.

This clone was observed a single time. This chain links TRBV27 with TRBJ1-1; D might be TRBD1 (5 bases). From germline, CDR1 is MNHEY and CDR2 SMNVEV (reference sequence). Trimming cost V 3 bases and J 4 bases, with 12 bases left between them. The CDR3 runs to 14 residues. CDR3 sequence (DNA): TGTGCCAGCAGTTTCCGGGACGGGATCACTGAAGCTTTCTTT. Its protein product is CASSFRDGITEAFF.

The chain has TRBV6-1 and TRBJ1-2; D uncertain. Trimming pared 0 bases from V and 3 bases from J, leaving 8 bases between. Germline lookup yields CDR1 MNHNS and CDR2 SASEGT. The CDR3 is 14 residues long. CDR3 nucleotide sequence: TGTGCCAGCAGTGAAGCCATGGTGTACTATGGCTACACCTTC. Translated, it gives CASSEAMVYYGYTF.

This clone was picked up a small number of times. The chain employs TRBV6-6 and TRBJ1-1; weak D call: TRBD1 (6 bases). In germline, CDR1 is MNHNY, CDR2 SVGAGI (reference sequence). Trimming left V 5 bases short and J 9 bases short, with 16 bases between. The CDR3 extends over 13 amino acids. CDR3: CASSQGNGVKAFF. The CDR3 nucleotides read TGTGCCAGCAGTCAGGGGAATGGGGTCAAAGCTTTCTTT.

This chain connects TRBV6-5 to TRBJ2-1, with 11 bases lining up with TRBD1. The CDR3 runs to 15 residues. CDR1 is MNHEY, CDR2 SVGAGI, per germline. V was clipped by 6 bases and J by 3 bases; unmatched bases: 4. This CDR3 reads CASSQDRGLYNEQFF. For the CDR3, the DNA is TGTGCCAGCAGCCAGGACAGGGGGCTCTACAATGAGCAGTTCTTC.

CDR3: CSVADSISVREQYF. The DNA of the CDR3 is TGCAGCGTTGCCGACTCGATCTCCGTTCGCGAGCAGTACTTC. The J gene is TRBJ2-7, the V gene TRBV29-1, with unresolved D. V was clipped by 4 bases and J by 6 bases, with 19 bases between them. Per the germline V gene, CDR1 is SQVTM and CDR2 is ANQGSEA. CDR3 size: 14 residues.

The chain uses TRBV7-9 and TRBJ2-3, with D perhaps being TRBD1 or TRBD2 (5 bases each). Germline V gene sequence: CDR1 SEHNR, CDR2 FQNEAQ (reference sequence). The CDR3 is 18 residues long. Trimming pared 3 bases from V and 1 base from J, leaving 20 bases between. CDR3 bases: TGTGCCAGCAGCTTGGGACCTGGGCTAGCCATGGGCACAGATACGCAGTATTTT. This translates into CASSLGPGLAMGTDTQYF.